The source of this T cell receptor (beta chain) is a study of CD8+CD57+ T cells in acquired aplastic anemia. General study findings and limits: Patients shared about 30 CD8+ CDR3 sequences with controls.

The junction had 9 bases not matched to a gene; V was cut back by 7 bases and J by 1 base. The CDR3 has 15 residues. The template used for profiling TCR beta VDJ and CDR3 was genomic DNA. TCRdb reanalysed the reads using MiXCR and keeps one entry per CDR3 protein. The profile shows about 58,000 distinct CDR3 sequences, 57% of them singletons. CD8+CD57+ cell expansion had been shown by flow cytometry in patients chosen for sequencing. Receipt of therapy had not occurred in any patient by the time of blood sampling. This clonotype was detected a few times. No antigen is known for it. Material: sorted CD4+, CD8+, or CD8+CD57+ T cells (not recorded which) from PBMCs. The TCR comes from a human donor with aplastic anemia. V is TRBV12-3 or TRBV12-4 and J is TRBJ1-1; 7 bases map to TRBD1. The CDR3 region is CASILHQGGNTEAFF. The DNA of the CDR3 is TGTGCCAGCATCCTCCATCAGGGGGGGAACACTGAAGCTTTCTTT.